The 21 T cell receptor beta chains in this list originate from one sample, sequenced in a study of blood T cell repertoires in COVID-19. Assay used: immunoSEQ multiplex PCR; TCRdb lists only in-frame clones, some missing. The sample consists of approximately 200,000 clones, roughly 80% of them appearing once. Sequencing was carried out using peripheral blood. These TCRs come from a woman aged 25 to 45 who had recovered from COVID-19.

The chain carries TRBV10-1 and TRBJ1-2; TRBD1 matches 8 bases. From germline, CDR1 is WNHNN and CDR2 SYGVQD (reference sequence). The CDR3 has 13 amino acids. V lost 4 bases and J lost 4; bases outside the gene matches: 2. CDR3 amino acids: CASSAGGGYGYTF. The CDR3 DNA reads TGCGCCAGCAGTGCAGGGGGCGGCTATGGCTACACCTTC.

This clone was found many times. This rearrangement joins TRBV11-2 to TRBJ1-1; 7 nucleotides align to TRBD1. In germline, CDR1 is SGHAT, CDR2 FQNNGV. J lost 1 base, V lost 4 bases, and 6 bases had no gene match. The CDR3 is 15 residues long. CDR3 protein: CASSSGKGANTEAFF. The DNA for the CDR3 is TGTGCCAGCAGCTCTGGTAAGGGGGCGAACACTGAAGCTTTCTTT.

The gene calls are TRBV28 and TRBJ1-2; D is possibly TRBD1 (5 bases). This CDR3 spans 14 amino acids. CDR1 is MDHEN, CDR2 SYDVKM, per germline. V lost 2 bases and J lost 3, with 10 bases in between. Here the CDR3 reads CASSLSGADYGYTF. The CDR3 DNA follows: TGTGCCAGCAGTTTAAGCGGGGCAGACTATGGCTACACCTTC.

Details on this clone: The identical CDR3 is also encoded by other nucleotide sequences in the sample. The genes are TRBV19 and TRBJ1-5; 10 bases fit TRBD1. V lost 5 bases, J lost 2 bases, and 0 bases stayed unmatched. CDR1 and CDR2 from the germline V gene are LNHDA and SQIVND (reference sequence). This CDR3 is built from 14 residues. The CDR3 nucleotides are TGTGCCAGTAGTGGACAGGGGGGCAATCAGCCCCAGCATTTT. It is translated as CASSGQGGNQPQHF.

The V call is TRBV5-1, the J call TRBJ2-2; no firm D call. In germline, CDR1 is SGHRS, CDR2 YFSETQ. Deletions cut 0 bases from V and 0 bases from J, with 12 bases between. This CDR3 comprises 17 residues. CDR3 residues: CASSLEVTFANTGELFF. CDR3 coding DNA: TGCGCCAGCAGCTTGGAGGTGACTTTCGCGAACACCGGGGAGCTGTTTTTT.

The genes are TRBV19 and TRBJ2-1; D is uncertain. V lost 1 base and J 5 bases, leaving 6 bases between the germline ends. This CDR3 spans 13 amino acids. Germline loops: CDR1 LNHDA, CDR2 SQIVND (reference sequence). This CDR3 is CASSIGANNEQFF. In DNA form, the CDR3 reads TGTGCCAGTAGTATAGGGGCTAACAATGAGCAGTTCTTC.

The gene calls are TRBV6-1 and TRBJ2-7, with D possibly being TRBD2 (6 bases). Trimming removed 0 bases from V and 1 base from J, with 10 bases in between. Germline CDR1 is MNHNS and CDR2 is SASEGT. This CDR3 spans 15 amino acids. Here the CDR3 reads CASSEAPGESYEQYF. CDR3 sequence (DNA): TGTGCCAGCAGTGAAGCGCCGGGGGAATCCTACGAGCAGTACTTC.

The chain combines TRBV5-1 with TRBJ2-5; 7 bases line up with TRBD1. J gave up 4 bases and V 2 bases, and 8 bases lay outside the gene matches. The CDR3 spans 15 residues. CDR1 and CDR2 (germline): SGHRS, YFSETQ. CDR3 region: CASSLRQGVGETQYF. In nucleotides, the CDR3 is TGCGCCAGCAGCTTACGGCAGGGGGTAGGAGAGACCCAGTACTTC.

The gene calls are TRBV10-3 and TRBJ2-7; 10 nucleotides agree with TRBD1. CDR1 and CDR2 from the germline V gene are ENHRY and SYGVKD. This CDR3 is 14 amino acids long. With 4 bases clipped from V and 3 bases from J, the junction kept 3 bases outside the gene matches. DNA for the CDR3: TGTGCCATCAGTGGGGGACAGGGGATCTACGAGCAGTACTTC. Its translation: CAISGGQGIYEQYF.

The chain recombines TRBV5-1 with TRBJ2-5, with 7 bases lining up with TRBD2. Germline CDR1 reads SGHRS; CDR2 reads YFSETQ. The CDR3 contains 15 residues. V lost 6 bases and J lost 4; bases outside the gene matches: 12. This chain's CDR3 is CASTQSAGVGETQYF. CDR3 in DNA: TGCGCCAGCACCCAGTCGGCGGGAGTAGGAGAGACCCAGTACTTC. Combining the CDR3 with reference TRBV5-1 and TRBJ2-5 gives the whole variable domain KAGVTQTPRYLIKTRGQQVTLSCSPISGHRSVSWYQQTPGQGLQFLFEYFSETQRNKGNFPGRFSGRQFSNSRSEMNVSTLELGDSALYLCASTQSAGVGETQYFGPGTRLLVL.

This chain connects TRBV5-1 to TRBJ1-4; D gene uncertain. Trimming left V 2 bases short and J 0 bases short, with 8 bases between. In germline, CDR1 is SGHRS, CDR2 YFSETQ. The CDR3 is 15 amino acids. CDR3 amino acids: CASSFTSATNEKLFF. The CDR3 DNA follows: TGCGCCAGCAGCTTTACCAGTGCAACTAATGAAAAACTGTTTTTT. Drawing the rest from reference TRBV5-1 and TRBJ1-4, the complete variable domain is KAGVTQTPRYLIKTRGQQVTLSCSPISGHRSVSWYQQTPGQGLQFLFEYFSETQRNKGNFPGRFSGRQFSNSRSEMNVSTLELGDSALYLCASSFTSATNEKLFFGSGTQLSVL.

A single count supports this clone. Other DNA sequences in this sample translate to the same CDR3. The chain combines TRBV28 with TRBJ2-7; D is perhaps TRBD1 (6 bases). V was pared by 3 bases and J by 1 base, with 7 bases between. The CDR3 has 13 residues. Per the germline V gene, CDR1 is MDHEN and CDR2 is SYDVKM. CDR3: CASSLGHSYEQYF. CDR3 sequence (DNA): TGTGCCAGCAGTTTGGGACATTCCTACGAGCAGTACTTC.

The chain uses TRBV5-4 and TRBJ2-3, with a weak D call TRBD2 (6 bases). V lost 0 bases and J 0 bases, leaving 11 bases between the germline ends. The CDR3 runs 16 residues. CDR1 is SGHNT, CDR2 YYREEE, per germline (reference sequence). CDR3 loop: CASSLGQAGSTDTQYF. CDR3 in DNA: TGTGCCAGCAGCTTGGGCCAAGCGGGCAGCACAGATACGCAGTATTTT.

This clone appeared once. The CDR3 sequence is CATSQGGLDTEAFF. DNA for the CDR3: TGTGCCACCAGTCAGGGGGGCCTTGACACTGAAGCTTTCTTT. The chain couples TRBV24-1 to TRBJ1-1; 7 nucleotides match TRBD1. CDR1 and CDR2 from the germline V gene are KGHDR and SFDVKD. This CDR3 contains 14 residues. J was trimmed by 3 bases and V by 6 bases; bases with no gene match: 6.

This clone was detected once. The chain joins TRBV4-2 to TRBJ2-3; D is ambiguous. The CDR3 loop spans 14 amino acids. V lost 1 base, J lost 5 bases, and 10 bases lay in between. Germline CDR1 LGHNA, CDR2 YNFKEQ. CDR3 amino acids: CASSQASKLDTQYF. The CDR3 DNA follows: TGTGCCAGCAGCCAAGCCTCTAAGTTAGATACGCAGTATTTT.

In DNA form, the CDR3 reads TGTGCCAGCAGTTTAGCCCTCGCGGGTAGTAAGTACTTC. It is translated as CASSLALAGSKYF. This chain uses TRBV12-3 or TRBV12-4 with TRBJ2-5, with D perhaps TRBD2 (5 bases). The V end lost 0 bases, the J end lost 12 bases, and 14 bases lay between the germline ends. CDR3 length: 13 residues.

V is TRBV5-5 and J is TRBJ1-1; 9 bases fit TRBD1. Germline CDR1 and CDR2: SGHKS and YYEKEE (reference sequence). The CDR3 loop spans 16 amino acids. Trimming removed 3 bases from V and 3 bases from J; junction bases left unmatched: 9. The CDR3 DNA reads TGTGCCAGCAGCTCGGGACAGGGAGGATTAGACACTGAAGCTTTCTTT. It codes for CASSSGQGGLDTEAFF.

This sequence joins TRBV6-6 and TRBJ2-5, with a tentative D call TRBD2 (5 bases). Germline CDR1 reads MNHNY; CDR2 reads SVGAGI (reference sequence). There are 13 residues in the CDR3. V lost 5 bases to trimming and J lost 5 bases, with 12 bases between them. CDR3 DNA sequence: TGTGCCAGCAGTAGAGCGGAAGAGGAGACCCAGTACTTC. Protein sequence: CASSRAEEETQYF.

This chain uses TRBV19 with TRBJ2-3; D remains unclear. Deletions cut 2 bases from V and 3 bases from J, with 6 bases between. The germline V gene has CDR1 LNHDA and CDR2 SQIVND (reference sequence). The CDR3 has 13 residues. The CDR3 DNA follows: TGTGCCAGTAGTATATCCGGGACAGATACGCAGTATTTT. It yields the protein CASSISGTDTQYF.

Written as DNA, the CDR3 is TGTGCCAGCAGCAAAGTGGGACAGGCGTCCGATACGCAGTATTTT. Translated: CASSKVGQASDTQYF. V and J are TRBV21-1 and TRBJ2-3; the D call TRBD1 from the table was never checked on the DNA. TRBV21-1 is recorded as a pseudogene. This CDR3 is 15 amino acids long.

The rearrangement joins TRBV4-1 to TRBJ1-4; no clear D. The CDR3 length is 19 residues. Trimming stripped 2 bases from V and 8 bases from J, with 27 bases between. CDR1 is MGHRA, CDR2 YSYEKL, per germline. For the CDR3, the DNA is TGCGCCAGCAGCCAACTCTTTGGCTTCTGGGCTAATCGTGACGAAAAACTGTTTTTT. Translated, it gives CASSQLFGFWANRDEKLFF.